The rows below give T cell receptor beta chains drawn from one sample of a study of blood T cell repertoires in COVID-19. This table comes from immunoSEQ multiplex PCR, and its TCRdb copy is limited to in-frame clones, with some not included. This table has hundreds of thousands of clones, about 88% appearing once. The sample consisted of peripheral blood. These TCRs come from a woman in her 70s with COVID-19, enrolled during active disease. Both conserved end residues are part of each CDR3. Each record gives: CDR3 protein, CDR3 DNA, D gene, V gene, J gene, clone size. A D gene is named only where the DNA matches it firmly. Clone size, where shown, is once, few, many, or a class for clones that have expanded.

CASNQGNGYTF	TGTGCCAGCAATCAGGGGAATGGCTACACCTTC	-	TRBV14	TRBJ1-2	-
CASSQGPAGGGWSEQFF	TGTGCCAGCAGCCAAGGCCCCGCGGGGGGCGGTTGGAGTGAGCAGTTCTTC	TRBD2	TRBV4-2	TRBJ2-1	-
CASSLLLAGYNEQFF	TGTGCCAGCAGCCTCCTCCTAGCGGGTTACAATGAGCAGTTCTTC	TRBD2	TRBV7-9	TRBJ2-1	-
CASSLVQNEQFF	TGCGCCAGCAGCTTGGTGCAGAATGAGCAGTTCTTC	-	TRBV5-1	TRBJ2-1	-
CAGRDSFNTEAFF	TGTGCCGGCCGGGACTCATTTAACACTGAAGCTTTCTTT	-	TRBV30	TRBJ1-1	-
CSVDGQGTDTQYF	TGCAGCGTTGATGGGCAGGGAACAGATACGCAGTATTTT	-	TRBV29-1	TRBJ2-3	-
CASSLGLAAYQETQYF	TGTGCCAGCAGCTTAGGACTAGCGGCTTACCAAGAGACCCAGTACTTC	TRBD2	TRBV7-2	TRBJ2-5	-
CASSATGTGANVLTF	TGTGCCAGTAGTGCCACCGGGACTGGGGCCAACGTCCTGACTTTC	-	TRBV19	TRBJ2-6	-
CASGGQSSGNQPQHF	TGTGCCAGCGGAGGACAGTCCTCGGGCAATCAGCCCCAGCATTTT	-	TRBV5-8	TRBJ1-5	-
CASSQYSNQPQHF	TGTGCCAGTAGCCAGTATAGCAATCAGCCCCAGCATTTT	-	TRBV19	TRBJ1-5	-
CASSFSDRSYEQYF	TGTGCCAGCAGTTTTTCAGACCGGAGCTACGAGCAGTACTTC	-	TRBV27	TRBJ2-7	-
CASSSGRGFTNYGYTF	TGTGCCAGCAGCTCCGGCAGGGGGTTTACTAACTATGGCTACACCTTC	TRBD1	TRBV11-2	TRBJ1-2	few
CASSPRPSSYEQYF	TGTGCCAGCAGCCCCCGCCCGAGCTCCTACGAGCAGTACTTC	-	TRBV9	TRBJ2-7	-
CSGALQGETQYF	TGTAGCGGTGCCTTACAGGGCGAGACCCAGTACTTC	-	TRBV19	TRBJ2-5	-
CASGDSGQPQHF	TGTGCTAGTGGCGACAGTGGTCAGCCCCAGCATTTT	-	TRBV12-5	TRBJ1-5	-
CASSRTENTEAFF	TGTGCCAGCAGCCGGACAGAGAACACTGAAGCTTTCTTT	-	TRBV7-9	TRBJ1-1	-
CANPVRPLDSKSEGSSYEQYF	TGTGCCAACCCAGTGAGGCCCCTGGACTCAAAATCTGAGGGAAGCTCCTACGAGCAGTACTTC	-	TRBV28	TRBJ2-7	-
CASSLFSTGREKLFF	TGTGCCAGCAGTTTATTTTCGACAGGGCGAGAAAAACTGTTTTTT	TRBD1	TRBV28	TRBJ1-4	-
CASSPTGRYGYTF	TGTGCCAGCAGCCCGACAGGCCGCTATGGCTACACCTTC	-	TRBV9	TRBJ1-2	once
CASSLIQNDNEQFF	TGTGCCAGCAGCTTAATACAGAATGACAATGAGCAGTTCTTC	-	TRBV11-1	TRBJ2-1	-
CASSQGAKGGYTF	TGTGCCAGCAGTCAGGGGGCAAAGGGAGGCTACACCTTC	TRBD1	TRBV12-3/TRBV12-4	TRBJ1-2	-
CASSLEGQGINYGYTF	TGTGCCAGCAGCTTGGAGGGACAGGGGATTAACTATGGCTACACCTTC	TRBD1	TRBV5-6	TRBJ1-2	-
CASSLASGGGTEAFF	TGTGCCAGCAGCTTAGCAAGTGGGGGAGGCACTGAAGCTTTCTTT	-	TRBV11-2	TRBJ1-1	-
CASSLTGHSGEKLFF	TGTGCCAGCAGCCTAACAGGACATTCAGGGGAAAAACTGTTTTTT	-	TRBV9	TRBJ1-4	-
CASSLGQSYNSPLHF	TGTGCCAGCAGTTTGGGACAGTCCTATAATTCACCCCTCCACTTT	TRBD1	TRBV27	TRBJ1-6	-
CASSRDTTHQETQYF	TGTGCCAGCAGCCGGGACACAACTCACCAAGAGACCCAGTACTTC	-	TRBV7-9	TRBJ2-5	-
CASGLGQGVGQPQHF	TGTGCCAGCGGTTTGGGGCAGGGGGTGGGTCAGCCCCAGCATTTT	TRBD1	TRBV27	TRBJ1-5	once
CASSSRTGRVDGYTF	TGTGCCAGCAGTTCCCGGACAGGGCGGGTGGACGGCTACACCTTC	TRBD1	TRBV28	TRBJ1-2	-
CATSDSATGGEQFF	TGTGCCACCAGTGATTCGGCGACAGGCGGTGAGCAGTTCTTC	-	TRBV24-1	TRBJ2-1	few